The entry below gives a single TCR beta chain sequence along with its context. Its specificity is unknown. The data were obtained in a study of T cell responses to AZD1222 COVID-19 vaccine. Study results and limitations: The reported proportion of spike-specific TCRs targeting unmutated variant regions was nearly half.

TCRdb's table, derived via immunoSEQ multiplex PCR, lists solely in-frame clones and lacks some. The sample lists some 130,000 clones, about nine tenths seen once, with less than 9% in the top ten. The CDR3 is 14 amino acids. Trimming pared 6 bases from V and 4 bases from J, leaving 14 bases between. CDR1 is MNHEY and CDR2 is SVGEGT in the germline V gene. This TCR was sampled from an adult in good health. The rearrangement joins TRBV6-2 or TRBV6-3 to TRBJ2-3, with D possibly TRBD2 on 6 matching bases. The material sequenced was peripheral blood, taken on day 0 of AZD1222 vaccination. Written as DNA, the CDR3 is TGTGCCAGCAGCCGGGGCGGGGTCGCAGATACGCAGTATTTT. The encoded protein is CASSRGGVADTQYF.